The 28 T cell receptor beta chains given below trace back to one sample, sequenced in a study of somatic mutations in T cells in chronic GVHD. Sequenced by immunoSEQ multiplex PCR; TCRdb stores in-frame clones only, minus some. The sample contains about 13,000 clones, around 80% of which appear only once. The sample consisted of Vbeta20-negative CD4+ T cells from blood. The receptors were sampled from a male patient aged 50 to 60 with chronic graft-versus-host disease. Some T cells here may be from the graft donor.

The chain recombines TRBV15 with TRBJ2-2; the match to TRBD2 covers 7 bases. CDR1 and CDR2 (germline): LNHNV, YYDKDF (reference sequence). The length of the CDR3 is 17 residues. J gave up 0 bases and V 8 bases, and 12 bases lay outside the gene matches. CDR3 protein: CATSPAGELTNTGELFF. Here the CDR3 DNA reads TGTGCCACCTCCCCGGCGGGGGAGTTAACGAACACCGGGGAGCTGTTTTTT.

The gene calls are TRBV7-2 and TRBJ2-2; 8 bases align to TRBD2. CDR1 and CDR2 from the germline V gene are SGHTA and FQGNSA. The V segment lost 5 bases and the J segment 2 bases; nucleotides outside the gene matches: 4. The CDR3 loop spans 15 amino acids. The CDR3 region is CASSGTRGNTGELFF. DNA for the CDR3: TGTGCCAGCAGCGGGACTAGGGGAAACACCGGGGAGCTGTTTTTT. The complete variable domain, with remaining parts taken from reference TRBV7-2 and TRBJ2-2, reads GAGVSQSPSNKVTEKGKDVELRCDPISGHTALYWYRQSLGQGLEFLIYFQGNSAPDKSGLPSDRFSAERTGGSVSTLTIQRTQQEDSAVYLCASSGTRGNTGELFFGEGSRLTVL.

The J gene is TRBJ1-1, the V gene TRBV25-1; D might be TRBD1 (5 bases). Germline CDR1 reads MGHDK; CDR2 reads SYGVNS. V was trimmed by 3 bases and J by 5 bases, leaving 22 bases between them. This CDR3 is 17 amino acids long. The chain's CDR3 is CASSEPSSPGGRTEAFF. CDR3 coding DNA: TGTGCCAGCAGTGAGCCCTCCTCCCCGGGGGGTCGGACTGAAGCTTTCTTT.

The V and J genes are TRBV28 and TRBJ1-5; 7 nucleotides line up with TRBD1. Germline V CDR1 and CDR2: MDHEN, SYDVKM. The trim removed 6 bases at V and 1 base at J, leaving 0 bases unmatched. CDR3 length: 13 amino acids. Written as DNA, the CDR3 is TGTGCCAGCAGAGGGGGCAGCAATCAGCCCCAGCATTTT. Protein product: CASRGGSNQPQHF.

V usage is TRBV10-3 and J usage is TRBJ2-7, with TRBD1 identical over 10 bases. Germline CDR1 reads ENHRY; CDR2 reads SYGVKD. The CDR3 has 14 residues. The V segment lost 6 bases and the J segment 6 bases; nucleotides outside the gene matches: 8. In DNA form, the CDR3 reads TGTGCCATCAGATCCGGGACAGGGGTTGGCGAGCAGTACTTC. Translation: CAIRSGTGVGEQYF.

This clone was seen only a few times. The genes are TRBV30 and TRBJ2-2; D ambiguous. V lost 0 bases and J 5 bases, leaving 13 bases between the germline ends. This CDR3 is 15 amino acids long. CDR1 and CDR2 from the germline V gene are GTSNPN and SVGIG (reference sequence). The CDR3 protein is CAWSVQTVGTGELFF. For the CDR3, the DNA is TGTGCCTGGAGTGTACAAACAGTGGGTACCGGGGAGCTGTTTTTT. The full variable domain, completed using reference TRBV30 and TRBJ2-2, is SQTIHQWPATLVQPVGSPLSLECTVEGTSNPNLYWYRQAAGRGLQLLFYSVGIGQISSEVPQNLSASRPQDRQFILSSKKLLLSDSGFYLCAWSVQTVGTGELFFGEGSRLTVL.

V gene TRBV5-6 combines with J gene TRBJ2-1; 8 nucleotides agree with TRBD2. The germline V gene encodes CDR1 SGHDT and CDR2 YYEEEE. The CDR3 contains 15 residues. Trimming cost V 4 bases and J 4 bases; bases outside gene matches: 7. The CDR3 DNA sequence: TGTGCCAGCAGCCTCCCTAAGCGGGGGTACAATGAGCAGTTCTTC. This translates into CASSLPKRGYNEQFF. The full variable domain, completed using reference TRBV5-6 and TRBJ2-1, is DAGVTQSPTHLIKTRGQQVTLRCSPKSGHDTVSWYQQALGQGPQFIFQYYEEEERQRGNFPDRFSGHQFPNYSSELNVNALLLGDSALYLCASSLPKRGYNEQFFGPGTRLTVL.

V gene TRBV18 combines with J gene TRBJ1-6; possibly TRBD1 for D (5 bases). Deletions cut 1 base from V and 0 bases from J, with 13 bases between. Germline V gene lookup returns CDR1 KGHSH and CDR2 LQKENI. The length of the CDR3 is 18 residues. The CDR3 reads CASSPRGGRSSYNSPLHF. CDR3 sequence (DNA): TGTGCCAGCTCACCACGGGGGGGAAGGAGCTCCTATAATTCACCCCTCCACTTT.

This sequence joins TRBV9 and TRBJ2-3; no firm D call. Germline V CDR1 and CDR2: SGDLS, YYNGEE. Trimming cost V 0 bases and J 8 bases, with 13 bases left between them. The CDR3 consists of 14 residues. CDR3 residues: CASSVDVGSGTQYF. CDR3 DNA sequence: TGTGCCAGCAGCGTAGATGTCGGGTCCGGTACGCAGTATTTT.

The chain has TRBV19 and TRBJ1-4; 8 positions match TRBD1. After removal of 7 bases from V and 10 bases from J, the junction contained 11 bases not matched to a gene. CDR1 and CDR2 from the germline V gene are LNHDA and SQIVND (reference sequence). The CDR3 spans 14 residues. The DNA of the CDR3 is TGTGCCAGTACCAAGACAGGGGTTGTTAGAAAACTGTTTTTT. It is translated as CASTKTGVVRKLFF.

The chain has TRBV15 and TRBJ1-1; weak D call: TRBD1 (6 bases). The CDR3 loop spans 14 amino acids. The germline V gene has CDR1 LNHNV and CDR2 YYDKDF (reference sequence). Trimming took 1 base from V and 6 from J, leaving 12 bases between them. The CDR3 region is CATSRGRGIAEAFF. In DNA, the CDR3 is TGTGCCACCAGCAGAGGAAGGGGGATCGCTGAAGCTTTCTTT.

V usage is TRBV4-3 and J usage is TRBJ2-5; 9 positions agree with TRBD1. The J call is uncertain, as TRBJ2-7 better fits the DNA end. Germline loops: CDR1 LGHNA, CDR2 YSLEER. The CDR3 contains 18 residues. The CDR3 DNA follows: TGCGCCAGCAGCCAAGATCCTCCCAAAGGACAGGGGACCTACGAGCAGTACTTC. Its protein is CASSQDPPKGQGTYEQYF.

This clone was seen a few times. The V gene is TRBV18, the J gene TRBJ2-6; tentative D call: TRBD1 (6 bases). Looked up from germline, CDR1 is KGHSH and CDR2 is LQKENI. This CDR3 region has 16 residues. V was shortened by 3 bases and J by 4 bases, with 13 bases between the two germline ends. DNA of the CDR3: TGTGCCAGCTCACCCTTAACAGGGTCCGGGGCCAACGTCCTGACTTTC. Amino acids: CASSPLTGSGANVLTF.

The J gene is TRBJ1-1, the V gene TRBV6-1; a weak D match, TRBD1 (6 bases). CDR3 length equals 14 residues. Trimming shortened V by 6 bases and J by 5 bases, and 16 bases separated the two germline ends. Germline loops: CDR1 MNHNS, CDR2 SASEGT. DNA of the CDR3: TGTGCCAGCAGGAGGGGAGGGCAGGGGACTGAAGCTTTCTTT. This translates into CASRRGGQGTEAFF.

V usage is TRBV29-1 and J usage is TRBJ2-2, with D possibly TRBD2 on 5 matching bases. Trimming took off 8 bases at V and 0 bases at J, with 13 bases between the two ends. CDR1 is SQVTM, CDR2 ANQGSEA, per germline. This CDR3 has 14 amino acids. This chain's CDR3 is CSFTEGSNTGELFF. For the CDR3, the DNA is TGCAGCTTCACAGAGGGATCGAACACCGGGGAGCTGTTTTTT.

This chain joins TRBV11-1 and TRBJ2-3, with TRBD2 identical over 7 bases. V lost 2 bases, J lost 1 base, and 3 bases stayed unmatched. CDR3 length: 15 residues. The V gene's germline CDR1 is SGHAT and CDR2 FQDESV (reference sequence). The CDR3 DNA reads TGTGCCAGCAGCTTACAGCGGGGCCGCACAGATACGCAGTATTTT. Translating gives CASSLQRGRTDTQYF.

This clone was detected once. V is TRBV19 and J is TRBJ1-2; D gene uncertain. The CDR3 is 15 amino acids. The germline V and J ends were trimmed by 5 bases and 1 base, with 14 bases remaining between them. Germline V gene lookup returns CDR1 LNHDA and CDR2 SQIVND (reference sequence). CDR3 in DNA: TGTGCCAGTAGTCGGGAGGGCTACGGTAACTATGGCTACACCTTC. Amino acids: CASSREGYGNYGYTF.

This chain joins TRBV29-1 and TRBJ2-7; the D is unclear. Looked up from germline, CDR1 is SQVTM and CDR2 is ANQGSEA. Trimming removed 0 bases at V and 9 bases at J, with 9 bases between. There are 11 residues in the CDR3. The CDR3 here is CSVEEGQAQYF. Here the CDR3 DNA reads TGCAGCGTTGAAGAGGGTCAGGCGCAGTACTTC.

This rearrangement joins TRBV4-2 to TRBJ2-5, with D maybe TRBD1 (6 bases). V was shortened by 0 bases and J by 1 base, with 9 bases between the two germline ends. Looked up from germline, CDR1 is LGHNA and CDR2 is YNFKEQ. The CDR3 runs 15 residues. CDR3 sequence reads: CASSQDSRGQETQYF. CDR3 bases: TGTGCCAGCAGCCAAGATTCCAGGGGCCAAGAGACCCAGTACTTC.

V gene TRBV9 combines with J gene TRBJ2-2, with 7 bases identical to TRBD1. The trim removed 2 bases at V and 0 bases at J, leaving 1 base unmatched. Germline V gene lookup returns CDR1 SGDLS and CDR2 YYNGEE. The CDR3 totals 15 residues. Here the CDR3 reads CASSVGTANTGELFF. CDR3 bases: TGTGCCAGCAGCGTGGGGACAGCGAACACCGGGGAGCTGTTTTTT. Filled out from reference TRBV9 and TRBJ2-2, the complete variable domain reads DSGVTQTPKHLITATGQRVTLRCSPRSGDLSVYWYQQSLDQGLQFLIQYYNGEERAKGNILERFSAQQFPDLHSELNLSSLELGDSALYFCASSVGTANTGELFFGEGSRLTVL.

The rearrangement joins TRBV28 to TRBJ1-1; 9 bases agree with TRBD1. Germline V gene sequence: CDR1 MDHEN, CDR2 SYDVKM. V gave up 5 bases and J gave up 4 bases; unmatched junction bases: 8. The CDR3 runs to 15 residues. This CDR3 reads CASSLQGAGSTEAFF. In DNA form, the CDR3 reads TGTGCCAGCAGTCTACAGGGGGCGGGAAGCACTGAAGCTTTCTTT.

The V call is TRBV12-5, the J call TRBJ2-3; possible D gene TRBD1, 5 bases. V lost 0 bases and J lost 9, with 13 bases in between. Looked up from germline, CDR1 is LGHNT and CDR2 is FRNRAP. CDR3 length: 14 amino acids. The CDR3 nucleotides are TGTGCTAGTGGTTTGGTAGGTTGGCAGGGAACGCAGTATTTT. Translating it yields CASGLVGWQGTQYF.

The rearrangement links TRBV2 to TRBJ1-5, with D perhaps TRBD1 (5 bases). CDR1 is SNHLY and CDR2 is FYNNEI in the germline V gene. Trimming left V 4 bases short and J 0 bases short, with 7 bases between. The CDR3 contains 14 residues. The CDR3 bases are TGTGCCAGCAGTGTACAGGTTAGCAATCAGCCCCAGCATTTT. Translated: CASSVQVSNQPQHF.

The J gene is TRBJ2-1, the V gene TRBV7-2, with 9 bases aligning to TRBD1. The V gene end was trimmed by 7 bases and the J gene end by 1 base; junction bases not matched to a gene: 5. This CDR3 is built from 15 residues. Per germline, CDR1 SGHTA and CDR2 FQGNSA. CDR3 region: CASTLDRGSYNEQFF. The CDR3 DNA reads as TGTGCCAGCACCTTGGACAGGGGTTCCTACAATGAGCAGTTCTTC.

The J gene is TRBJ2-7, the V gene TRBV4-2; no reliable D call. The CDR3 is made up of 17 amino acids. Germline CDR1 LGHNA, CDR2 YNFKEQ. V shed 0 bases and J shed 0 bases, with 15 bases lying between them. The CDR3, as DNA: TGTGCCAGCAGCCAAGATTGGGTGACCCGGAGCTCCTACGAGCAGTACTTC. It encodes CASSQDWVTRSSYEQYF.

The chain carries TRBV28 and TRBJ1-1; unclear D gene. The CDR3 contains 15 residues. Looked up from germline, CDR1 is MDHEN and CDR2 is SYDVKM. V gave up 3 bases and J gave up 0 bases, with 11 bases separating them. CDR3 bases: TGTGCCAGCAGTTTCATCCGCGGGGTGAACACTGAAGCTTTCTTT. Amino acid sequence: CASSFIRGVNTEAFF.

The table lists this clone with a count of one. This chain uses TRBV30 with TRBJ2-6; TRBD2 matches at 7 bases. From germline, CDR1 is GTSNPN and CDR2 SVGIG (reference sequence). V was clipped by 6 bases and J by 3 bases; unmatched bases: 14. This CDR3 contains 17 residues. DNA for the CDR3: TGTGCCTGTACCCCCCGGCGGGGCGGGGGTGGGGCCAACGTCCTGACTTTC. Its translation: CACTPRRGGGGANVLTF.

V and J are TRBV19 and TRBJ2-7; 9 bases map to TRBD1. Germline CDR1 and CDR2: LNHDA and SQIVND (reference sequence). The CDR3 totals 14 residues. Trimming at V came to 10 bases and at J to 1 base, leaving 8 bases not matched to a gene. The CDR3 coding sequence is TGTGCCACCGAACCGGGACAGGGTTCCTACGAGCAGTACTTC. Protein product: CATEPGQGSYEQYF.